Each of the 30 T cell receptor beta chains below was sequenced from the same sample in a study of PD-L1 blockade in urothelial cancer (dated by TCRdb to the late 2010s). Receptors were amplified or captured by the immunoSEQ multiplex PCR assay. Here the immuneACCESS table is served through TCRdb, limited to in-frame sequences with V and J called. Missing clones are a known gap in these copies; in checked studies unresolved V genes cover under half, and the rest lacks a known reason. For this sample there are some 52,000 clones; under 90% appear just once. About 5.3% of the sample is taken by the ten largest. The source material was PBMCs, sampled around atezolizumab (anti-PD-L1) treatment. The receptors stem from a man aged 35-49 years with urothelial cancer.

The rearrangement uses TRBV28 and TRBJ2-3; D is perhaps TRBD2 (6 bases). The CDR3 covers 14 residues. CDR1 and CDR2 from the germline V gene are MDHEN and SYDVKM. With 8 bases removed from V and 2 bases from J, the gap between germline ends came to 14 bases. Written as DNA, the CDR3 is TGTGCCAGCCTAACGGGGAGGCCCACAGATACGCAGTATTTT. It specifies CASLTGRPTDTQYF. Looking up the rest from reference TRBV28 and TRBJ2-3 gives the full variable domain: DVKVTQSSRYLVKRTGEKVFLECVQDMDHENMFWYRQDPGLGLRLIYFSYDVKMKEKGDIPEGYSVSREKKERFSLILESASTNQTSMYLCASLTGRPTDTQYFGPGTRLTVL.

This clone was detected only a few times. V usage is TRBV4-2 and J usage is TRBJ2-7; 9 bases align to TRBD1. V lost 5 bases and J lost 0; bases outside the gene matches: 17. CDR1 and CDR2 from the germline V gene are LGHNA and YNFKEQ. The CDR3 is made up of 19 amino acids. CDR3 protein: CASSSDWDRDWGGSYEQYF. Written as DNA, the CDR3 is TGTGCCAGCAGCTCCGACTGGGACAGGGACTGGGGGGGCTCCTACGAGCAGTACTTC.

This clone showed up just a few times. This chain links TRBV19 with TRBJ1-5; D is perhaps TRBD1 (5 bases). The V end was cut by 3 bases, the J end by 4 bases, with 10 bases between. The CDR3 contains 14 residues. Per germline, CDR1 LNHDA and CDR2 SQIVND (reference sequence). The CDR3 DNA is TGTGCCAGTAGTATGGGGAGGGGAAATCAGCCCCAGCATTTT. As protein: CASSMGRGNQPQHF.

The V call is TRBV12-5, the J call TRBJ2-3; 9 bases map to TRBD2. Looked up from germline, CDR1 is LGHNT and CDR2 is FRNRAP. CDR3 length: 19 amino acids. Trimming took 1 base from V and 2 from J; bases not matched to a gene: 13. CDR3: CASGLARETSGTFTDTQYF. Written as DNA, the CDR3 is TGTGCTAGTGGTTTGGCCAGAGAGACTAGCGGTACCTTCACAGATACGCAGTATTTT.

Here the CDR3 reads CASSLASGRAVEQFF. CDR3 sequence (DNA): TGTGCCAGCAGCTTAGCTAGCGGGAGGGCCGTTGAGCAGTTCTTC. This chain uses TRBV5-4 with TRBJ2-1, with TRBD2 matching over 12 bases. The V gene end was trimmed by 2 bases and the J gene end by 9 bases; junction bases not matched to a gene: 6. The CDR3 is 15 residues long. Per germline, CDR1 SGHNT and CDR2 YYREEE (reference sequence).

This clone has just a few counts. DNA of the CDR3: TGTGCCAGCAGCGTAGGGACTAGCGGGAGCACAGATACGCAGTATTTT. Amino acids: CASSVGTSGSTDTQYF. The chain employs TRBV9 and TRBJ2-3, with 11 bases lining up with TRBD2. V shed 0 bases and J 0 bases; nucleotides not matched to a gene: 0. The germline V gene encodes CDR1 SGDLS and CDR2 YYNGEE. The length of the CDR3 is 16 residues.

This chain joins TRBV9 and TRBJ2-3, with 8 bases fitting TRBD2. The germline CDR1 and CDR2 sequences are SGDLS and YYNGEE. J lost 1 base, V lost 4 bases, and 5 bases had no gene match. The CDR3 runs to 15 residues. The CDR3 DNA follows: TGTGCCAGCAGCATGGGACTAGTGGGCACAGATACGCAGTATTTT. Protein product: CASSMGLVGTDTQYF.

The CDR3, as DNA: TGTGCCAGCTCCCGGCAACGGGACAGAACTAACTATGGCTACACCTTC. It specifies CASSRQRDRTNYGYTF. This chain connects TRBV18 to TRBJ1-2; 7 bases are shared with TRBD1. CDR3 size: 16 residues. V dropped 6 bases and J dropped 0; count of bases not matched to a gene: 10. From germline, CDR1 is KGHSH and CDR2 LQKENI.

This clone was detected a few times. This sequence joins TRBV10-1 and TRBJ1-2, with D uncertain. Trimming stripped 6 bases from V and 2 bases from J, with 10 bases between. There are 13 residues in the CDR3. Germline CDR1 WNHNN, CDR2 SYGVQD (reference sequence). The CDR3 region is CASSPSGNYGYTF. CDR3 in DNA: TGCGCCAGCAGCCCCTCCGGGAACTATGGCTACACCTTC.

The chain carries TRBV7-2 and TRBJ2-5, with D perhaps matching TRBD2 (6 bases). Germline-derived CDR1 and CDR2 are SGHTA and FQGNSA. This CDR3 spans 16 amino acids. Trimming took off 2 bases at V and 1 base at J, with 14 bases between the two ends. The CDR3 bases are TGTGCCAGCAGCTTAATGGGCGTGGGAGGCCAAGAGACCCAGTACTTC. It specifies CASSLMGVGGQETQYF.

In DNA, the CDR3 is TGTGCCAGCAGCTTTTCAGGGGTTTTTAACACTGAAGCTTTCTTT. Translated, it gives CASSFSGVFNTEAFF. The rearrangement joins TRBV28 to TRBJ1-1, with a weak D call TRBD1 (6 bases). V gave up 6 bases and J gave up 2 bases, with 16 bases separating them. This CDR3 comprises 15 residues. From germline, CDR1 is MDHEN and CDR2 SYDVKM.

The V gene is TRBV5-5, the J gene TRBJ2-3; 11 positions match TRBD1. Germline CDR1 reads SGHKS; CDR2 reads YYEKEE (reference sequence). This CDR3 contains 16 residues. The V gene end was trimmed by 4 bases and the J gene end by 3 bases; junction bases not matched to a gene: 7. The CDR3 DNA is TGTGCCAGCAGCCTCGGACAGGGGGCTGCTACAGATACGCAGTATTTT. Protein sequence: CASSLGQGAATDTQYF.

CDR3: CASRKQASSYNEQFF. As DNA, the CDR3 is TGTGCCAGCAGAAAGCAGGCGAGCTCCTACAATGAGCAGTTCTTC. The chain combines TRBV6-5 with TRBJ2-1; D uncertain. The length of the CDR3 is 15 residues. From germline, CDR1 is MNHEY and CDR2 SVGAGI. V lost 6 bases to trimming and J lost 0 bases, with 12 bases between them.

Written as DNA, the CDR3 is TGTGCCAGTAAAGACGGGGGACTCTCTGGAAACACCATATATTTT. Translating gives CASKDGGLSGNTIYF. The chain joins TRBV19 to TRBJ1-3, with a weak D call TRBD1 (5 bases). The germline gives CDR1 LNHDA, CDR2 SQIVND (reference sequence). Trimming stripped 7 bases from V and 0 bases from J, with 13 bases between. The CDR3 totals 15 residues.

This clone was observed a few times. This chain joins TRBV5-1 and TRBJ2-1; 10 nucleotides agree with TRBD2. Losses at the gene ends were 5 bases for V and 6 bases for J; bases not matched to a gene: 8. The CDR3 has 15 amino acids. Per germline, CDR1 SGHRS and CDR2 YFSETQ. The CDR3 DNA reads as TGCGCCAGCAGAATAACTAGCGGGACAGTCAATGAGCAGTTCTTC. This sequence encodes CASRITSGTVNEQFF.

The chain carries TRBV19 and TRBJ2-7; D may be TRBD1 (6 bases). The CDR3 is 15 amino acids. V was shortened by 6 bases and J by 3 bases, with 18 bases between the two germline ends. Germline V gene sequence: CDR1 LNHDA, CDR2 SQIVND (reference sequence). The CDR3 sequence is CASSLTGSPLYEQYF. The CDR3 DNA reads as TGTGCCAGTAGCCTTACAGGGAGTCCCCTCTACGAGCAGTACTTC.

The chain carries TRBV7-2 and TRBJ2-7; 7 bases match TRBD2. Germline V gene lookup returns CDR1 SGHTA and CDR2 FQGNSA. V was clipped by 3 bases and J by 6 bases; unmatched bases: 11. The CDR3 runs 15 residues. This CDR3 is CASSLGFGGSGEQYF. CDR3 DNA: TGTGCCAGCAGCTTGGGCTTCGGCGGGAGTGGCGAGCAGTACTTC.

This rearrangement joins TRBV7-8 to TRBJ1-3; D is unresolved. V lost 5 bases and J 2 bases, leaving 13 bases between the germline ends. The CDR3 spans 15 residues. Germline-derived CDR1 and CDR2 are SGHVS and FQNEAQ. CDR3 sequence: CASSPRGEPGNTIYF. CDR3 nucleotides: TGTGCCAGCAGCCCCCGCGGGGAACCTGGAAACACCATATATTTT.

A single count supports this clone. This chain links TRBV7-6 with TRBJ2-7; D is perhaps TRBD2 (5 bases). This CDR3 comprises 16 residues. V lost 2 bases and J lost 5, with 19 bases in between. CDR1 and CDR2 (germline): SGHVS, FNYEAQ. This chain's CDR3 is CASSLSSAGEDHEQYF. The CDR3 coding sequence is TGTGCCAGCAGCTTAAGTTCGGCGGGTGAGGACCACGAGCAGTACTTC.

The V gene is TRBV20-1, the J gene TRBJ2-5; weak D call: TRBD2 (5 bases). Trimming shortened V by 7 bases and J by 4 bases, and 10 bases separated the two germline ends. Germline-derived CDR1 and CDR2 are DFQATT and SNEGSKA (reference sequence). The CDR3 loop spans 11 amino acids. This CDR3 is CSGGLGETQYF. Written as DNA, the CDR3 is TGCAGTGGAGGGCTGGGAGAGACCCAGTACTTC.

CDR3 sequence reads: CASSERGQGPRSEAFF. In DNA form, the CDR3 reads TGTGCCAGCAGTGAGAGAGGACAGGGCCCTCGGTCTGAAGCTTTCTTT. V is TRBV25-1 and J is TRBJ1-1; 8 nucleotides agree with TRBD1. CDR1 and CDR2 (germline): MGHDK, SYGVNS. Unmatched junction bases numbered 12, after V lost 3 bases and J lost 6 bases. This CDR3 has 16 amino acids.

The chain recombines TRBV27 with TRBJ2-5, with 9 bases lining up with TRBD2. Per the germline V gene, CDR1 is MNHEY and CDR2 is SMNVEV (reference sequence). This CDR3 has 14 residues. With 5 bases clipped from V and 6 bases from J, the junction kept 7 bases outside the gene matches. The CDR3 coding sequence is TGTGCCAGCAGTCCTCAGCGGGAGGTAAAGACCCAGTACTTC. It is translated as CASSPQREVKTQYF.

The chain couples TRBV7-9 to TRBJ1-4; the match to TRBD1 covers 7 bases. The V segment lost 4 bases and the J segment 2 bases; nucleotides outside the gene matches: 1. CDR1 and CDR2 from the germline V gene are SEHNR and FQNEAQ (reference sequence). This CDR3 spans 14 amino acids. The CDR3 DNA follows: TGTGCCAGCAGCTCACAGGGGACTAATGAAAAACTGTTTTTT. Translation gives CASSSQGTNEKLFF.

The rearrangement joins TRBV7-2 to TRBJ2-1; 9 positions agree with TRBD1. The CDR3 totals 17 residues. The V gene end was trimmed by 1 base and the J gene end by 10 bases; junction bases not matched to a gene: 14. Looked up from germline, CDR1 is SGHTA and CDR2 is FQGNSA. The CDR3 DNA sequence: TGTGCCAGCAGCTTAGTACCGGGACAGGGAATGGCGAAGGAGCAGTTCTTC. This gives the protein CASSLVPGQGMAKEQFF.

The chain couples TRBV30 to TRBJ2-3; 15 bases agree with TRBD2. Trimming removed 3 bases from V and 6 bases from J; junction bases left unmatched: 10. The CDR3 has 17 residues. The V gene's germline CDR1 is GTSNPN and CDR2 SVGIG (reference sequence). The CDR3 region has the DNA TGTGCCTGGAGCTTACTCTCCGGGACTAGCGGGAGGGATACGCAGTATTTT. It specifies CAWSLLSGTSGRDTQYF.

The chain employs TRBV7-2 and TRBJ2-1; D is unclear. V was trimmed by 2 bases and J by 0 bases, leaving 14 bases between them. Germline V CDR1 and CDR2: SGHTA, FQGNSA. The length of the CDR3 is 17 residues. The CDR3 bases are TGTGCCAGCAGCTTATTCGGAGCTCCATCCTCCTACAATGAGCAGTTCTTC. Residues: CASSLFGAPSSYNEQFF.

The genes are TRBV6-5 and TRBJ1-5, with 10 bases aligning to TRBD1. This CDR3 spans 15 amino acids. Germline CDR1 reads MNHEY; CDR2 reads SVGAGI. With 4 bases clipped from V and 1 base from J, the junction kept 1 base outside the gene matches. In DNA form, the CDR3 reads TGTGCCAGCAGTTCGGACAGGGGGAGCAATCAGCCCCAGCATTTT. It codes for CASSSDRGSNQPQHF.

The chain links TRBV5-1 to TRBJ2-5; TRBD2 aligns across 7 bases. This CDR3 has 15 residues. Germline V gene lookup returns CDR1 SGHRS and CDR2 YFSETQ. The trim removed 0 bases at V and 1 base at J, leaving 3 bases unmatched. CDR3 DNA: TGCGCCAGCAGCTTGGGCGCGGGAGTCCAAGAGACCCAGTACTTC. Translation gives CASSLGAGVQETQYF. Filled out from reference TRBV5-1 and TRBJ2-5, the complete variable domain reads KAGVTQTPRYLIKTRGQQVTLSCSPISGHRSVSWYQQTPGQGLQFLFEYFSETQRNKGNFPGRFSGRQFSNSRSEMNVSTLELGDSALYLCASSLGAGVQETQYFGPGTRLLVL.

The chain carries TRBV28 and TRBJ2-2; D perhaps matches TRBD1 (5 bases). The germline gives CDR1 MDHEN, CDR2 SYDVKM. The ends were cut back, 5 bases at V and 1 base at J, with 8 bases in the middle. CDR3 length: 14 residues. DNA of the CDR3: TGTGCCAGCAGTATCCAGGGGAACACCGGGGAGCTGTTTTTT. This encodes CASSIQGNTGELFF.

The chain combines TRBV9 with TRBJ2-7; TRBD2 matches at 9 bases. The CDR3 totals 15 residues. Looked up from germline, CDR1 is SGDLS and CDR2 is YYNGEE. After removal of 3 bases from V and 6 bases from J, the junction contained 10 bases not matched to a gene. The CDR3 reads CASSEASGNLAEQYF. The CDR3 bases are TGTGCCAGCAGCGAGGCTAGCGGGAACCTCGCCGAGCAGTACTTC.